The next 13 T cell receptor beta chains were all read from a single sample in a study of shared clonotypes between healthy human individuals (dated by TCRdb to 2020 to 2021). The library was produced with the immunoSEQ multiplex PCR assay. Entries here come from immuneACCESS through TCRdb and include only in-frame sequences with V and J called. Some clones fail to appear in such tables; in the studies checked, an unresolved V gene covers under half of the shortfall, and the cause of the remainder is unknown. The sample data list 2.3 million or so clones, and more than 80% of these were observed just once. The ten largest make up 0.35% to 0.5% of the sample. The specimen sequenced was naive CD4+ T cells from PBMCs. According to the study, the label for this sample's cell subset or site signals: CD45RA+ positively selected. The source of these receptors is a man aged 18 to 29 in good health. Some clones in this sample may be carry-over from other donors' samples.

This sequence joins TRBV25-1 and TRBJ1-5, with D hard to call. CDR1 and CDR2 from the germline V gene are MGHDK and SYGVNS. This CDR3 is 16 amino acids long. The V gene lost 4 bases and the J gene lost 0 bases, with 13 bases spanning the gap. CDR3 DNA sequence: TGTGCCAGCAGTGGCCCCGGGGTTAATAGCAATCAGCCCCAGCATTTT. Translated, it gives CASSGPGVNSNQPQHF. The full variable domain, with the rest looked up from reference TRBV25-1 and TRBJ1-5, is EADIYQTPRYLVIGTGKKITLECSQTMGHDKMYWYQQDPGMELHLIHYSYGVNSTEKGDLSSESTVSRIRTEHFPLTLESARPSHTSQYLCASSGPGVNSNQPQHFGDGTRLSIL.

The CDR3 loop is CASSMGTWSGYTF. The CDR3 nucleotides are TGTGCCAGTAGTATGGGGACTTGGAGCGGCTACACCTTC. V usage is TRBV19 and J usage is TRBJ1-2, with a tentative D call TRBD1 (5 bases). The germline CDR1 and CDR2 sequences are LNHDA and SQIVND (reference sequence). V shed 3 bases and J shed 8 bases, with 13 bases lying between them. This CDR3 spans 13 amino acids.

Details on this clone: The junction departs from the called germline gene at one end, perhaps through a read error. The chain is built from TRBV6-5 and TRBJ2-1; D might be TRBD2 (7 bases). Per the germline V gene, CDR1 is MNHEY and CDR2 is SVGAGI. This CDR3 is 13 amino acids long. This chain's CDR3 is CASSYPPGGVIIF. The CDR3 region has the DNA TGTGCCAGCAGTTACCCACCGGGGGGCGTCATCATCTTC.

This chain joins TRBV28 and TRBJ1-1; D ambiguous. V was trimmed by 2 bases and J by 11 bases, leaving 9 bases between them. The CDR3 is made up of 11 amino acids. The germline gives CDR1 MDHEN, CDR2 SYDVKM. The chain's CDR3 is CASSLEVGAFF. The CDR3 region has the DNA TGTGCCAGCAGTTTAGAGGTTGGCGCTTTCTTT.

In the case of this clone: This sample also contains other DNA sequences that code for the same CDR3. The rearrangement links TRBV7-9 to TRBJ2-3; D may be TRBD2 (6 bases). This CDR3 is 11 amino acids long. Germline V gene lookup returns CDR1 SEHNR and CDR2 FQNEAQ (reference sequence). The V gene lost 9 bases and the J gene lost 4 bases, with 8 bases spanning the gap. The CDR3 DNA follows: TGTGCCAGTGGCGGGGCAGATACGCAGTATTTT. This encodes CASGGADTQYF.

This chain links TRBV5-1 with TRBJ2-7; 7 bases fit TRBD2. Losses at the gene ends were 4 bases for V and 6 bases for J; bases not matched to a gene: 10. The CDR3 is made up of 14 amino acids. Germline values: CDR1 SGHRS, CDR2 YFSETQ. The CDR3 is CASSPLASPPEQYF. The CDR3 DNA sequence: TGCGCCAGCAGCCCACTAGCGTCCCCCCCCGAGCAGTACTTC.

The chain couples TRBV28 to TRBJ2-7; 7 bases align to TRBD1. J was trimmed by 3 bases and V by 1 base; bases with no gene match: 6. The CDR3 extends over 15 amino acids. The germline gives CDR1 MDHEN, CDR2 SYDVKM. For the CDR3, the DNA is TGTGCCAGCAGTTTATTGGGAACAGGGGACTACGAGCAGTACTTC. Amino acid sequence: CASSLLGTGDYEQYF.

The V gene is TRBV12-5, the J gene TRBJ2-5, with 7 bases lining up with TRBD1. This CDR3 is built from 13 residues. V was pared by 6 bases and J by 5 bases, with 6 bases of the junction left unmatched. Germline V gives CDR1 LGHNT, CDR2 FRNRAP. For the CDR3, the DNA is TGTGCTAGTGGGACAACAGGGGTGGAGACCCAGTACTTC. Translated, it gives CASGTTGVETQYF.

The chain carries TRBV21-1 and TRBJ2-5; TRBD2 is taken as the D call from the table, unchecked against the DNA. TRBV21-1 is termed a pseudogene. This CDR3 region has 15 residues. CDR3 sequence reads: CASSKGASDQETQYF. CDR3 DNA sequence: TGTGCCAGCAGCAAAGGGGCTAGCGACCAAGAGACCCAGTACTTC.

The chain has TRBV5-1 and TRBJ2-2, with D tentatively TRBD2 (6 bases). The CDR3 has 16 amino acids. Trimming took off 4 bases at V and 11 bases at J, with 24 bases between the two ends. Germline assignment: CDR1 SGHRS and CDR2 YFSETQ. The CDR3 sequence is CASSPQGGDTAGELFF. CDR3 nucleotides: TGCGCCAGCAGCCCGCAGGGCGGGGATACGGCGGGAGAGCTGTTTTTT.

The sample holds a few counts of this clone. The CDR3 region has the DNA TGCGCCAGCAGCCAAGGGTCAGCTCAGCCCCAGCATTTT. Amino acid sequence: CASSQGSAQPQHF. The rearrangement joins TRBV4-3 to TRBJ1-5; D is uncertain. Germline assignment: CDR1 LGHNA and CDR2 YSLEER. The V gene lost 1 base and the J gene lost 6 bases, with 7 bases spanning the gap. There are 13 residues in the CDR3.

The chain is built from TRBV5-6 and TRBJ2-2; no clear D. V was shortened by 1 base and J by 1 base, with 11 bases between the two germline ends. CDR1 and CDR2 from the germline V gene are SGHDT and YYEEEE. The CDR3 runs to 16 residues. In nucleotides, the CDR3 is TGTGCCAGCAGCTTGTTTCTATGGGGGAACACCGGGGAGCTGTTTTTT. Its translation is CASSLFLWGNTGELFF.

CDR3 bases: TGTGCCAGCAGCCGCTCCCCGGGACAGGCCTACGAGCAGTACTTC. It yields the protein CASSRSPGQAYEQYF. The V call is TRBV5-5, the J call TRBJ2-7; TRBD1 agrees at 8 bases. This CDR3 region has 15 residues. V lost 4 bases and J lost 2; bases outside the gene matches: 8. CDR1 and CDR2 from the germline V gene are SGHKS and YYEKEE (reference sequence).